This T cell receptor (beta chain) was retrieved from a study of human T cells and chemical hapten exposure. Time point indicated: patch test 2, 6 weeks after DPC sensitization. Treatment of the sample: therapeutic diphenylcyclopropenone sensitization with weekly scalp DPC. Unfractionated whole blood yielded total RNA. The library put unique molecular identifiers onto individual cDNA molecules. TCRdb re-called the RACE reads with MiXCR, one entry per CDR3 protein. The table records about 73,000 distinct CDR3 sequences, 8.5% of them present only once. With 7 bases clipped from V and 9 bases from J, the junction kept 6 bases outside the gene matches. Germline V gene data show CDR1 as MNHNY and CDR2 as SVGAGI (reference sequence). The CDR3 has 14 amino acids. Many counts were recorded for this clonotype.

The sequence derives from a woman between 50 and 59 years old with alopecia areata. Some clones in this sample may be carry-over from other donors' samples. Source: whole blood, taken in connection with sensitization to the hapten diphenylcyclopropenone (DPC). The chain joins TRBV6-6 to TRBJ2-3; 14 nucleotides match TRBD2. For the CDR3, the DNA is TGTGCCAGCAAACCGACTAGCGGGGGGGCCACGCAGTATTTT. It specifies CASKPTSGGATQYF.